Sequencing of this T cell receptor beta chain was carried out in a study of post-analysis software for immune sequencing data. Included in the TCR beta cDNA libraries were unique molecular identifiers. TCRdb reprocessed the PCR reads via MiXCR and lists one record per CDR3 protein. The sample lists a few hundred thousand distinct CDR3 sequences; roughly 34% were seen once. With 5 bases removed from V and 4 bases from J, the gap between germline ends came to 8 bases. The CDR3 covers 11 residues. CDR1 and CDR2 (germline): SQVTM, ANQGSEA. This clonotype was seen more than once but under ten times. The antigen is undetermined. Findings and caveats of the study: Four or five TRBV segments, TRBV5-6, TRBV5-1 and TRBV20-1 among them, were found more frequent in patients than controls. Samples from one preparation batch, clustered by F measure, grouped strongly together.

What was sequenced was blood. This chain uses TRBV29-1 with TRBJ1-1; tentative D call: TRBD1 (5 bases). This sequence originates from a girl aged 2-17 years with multiple sclerosis. In nucleotides, the CDR3 is TGCAGCGTTTCAGGGCCCACTGAAGCTTTCTTT. The encoded protein is CSVSGPTEAFF.